This is a list of T cell receptor beta chains from one sample in a study of graft-versus-host responses after intestinal transplantation. Clones were read by immunoSEQ multiplex PCR, and TCRdb kept only the in-frame ones, dropping some. The table records approximately 71,000 clones, around 89% of them present only once. No antigen has been assigned to these receptors. The starting material was unstimulated CD8+ T cells sorted from spleen or lymph node cells, obtained before intestinal transplant. These receptors all come from a human donor who received an intestinal transplant. CDR3s include the opening cysteine and the closing phenylalanine or tryptophan. The D gene is left open where the match is weak. Expanded clones get a size class; other rows say once, few or many, or leave the size out.

abundance	v_gene	j_gene	d_gene	CDR3aa	CDR3nt
-	TRBV7-9	TRBJ2-7	-	CASSWPGQGHEQYF	TGTGCCAGCAGCTGGCCCGGGCAGGGCCACGAGCAGTACTTC
-	TRBV7-9	TRBJ2-7	TRBD2	CASSPPRGSSGRGAYEQYF	TGTGCCAGCAGCCCACCCAGAGGCAGTAGCGGGAGAGGCGCCTACGAGCAGTACTTC
-	TRBV6-4	TRBJ2-3	TRBD1	CASSRTGATDTQYF	TGTGCCAGCAGCCGGACAGGGGCCACAGATACGCAGTATTTT
-	TRBV27	TRBJ2-7	TRBD1	CASIQKGQEYEQYF	TGTGCCAGCATCCAGAAGGGACAGGAGTACGAGCAGTACTTC
-	TRBV6-5	TRBJ1-1	-	CASSYGQMNTEAFF	TGTGCCAGCAGTTACGGGCAGATGAACACTGAAGCTTTCTTT
-	TRBV27	TRBJ1-4	-	CASSLSQTAGKLFF	TGTGCCAGCAGTTTATCGCAGACCGCGGGGAAACTGTTTTTT
-	TRBV15	TRBJ1-4	TRBD1	CATSRGRTGAEKLFF	TGTGCCACCAGCAGAGGCCGGACAGGGGCGGAAAAACTGTTTTTT
-	TRBV2	TRBJ2-7	-	CASSEAVYSVGLSLYEQYF	TGTGCCAGCAGTGAAGCGGTTTATTCTGTGGGGCTGAGCCTATACGAGCAGTACTTC
-	TRBV6-1	TRBJ2-1	-	CASTSGNEQFF	TGTGCCAGCACGAGCGGCAATGAGCAGTTCTTC
-	TRBV27	TRBJ1-6	TRBD1	CASRLTGAHSPLHF	TGTGCCAGCAGGTTGACAGGGGCCCATTCACCCCTCCACTTT
-	TRBV4-1	TRBJ1-1	-	CASSQVPPFTLTGKRMNTEAFF	TGCGCCAGCAGCCAAGTTCCCCCGTTCACATTAACAGGAAAGAGGATGAACACTGAAGCTTTCTTT
-	TRBV5-4	TRBJ2-7	TRBD1	CASSLGPGQGITYEQYF	TGTGCCAGCAGCTTAGGACCGGGACAGGGAATCACCTACGAGCAGTACTTC
-	TRBV7-9	TRBJ2-7	TRBD1	CASTLGQGGYEQYF	TGTGCCAGCACCTTGGGACAGGGCGGCTACGAGCAGTACTTC
-	TRBV11-2	TRBJ2-7	TRBD2	CASSFGAGGFYEQYF	TGTGCCAGCAGCTTTGGAGCGGGAGGCTTCTACGAGCAGTACTTC
-	TRBV7-3	TRBJ1-1	-	CASSLLGGPNTEAFF	TGTGCCAGCAGCCTACTAGGAGGACCGAACACTGAAGCTTTCTTT
-	TRBV19	TRBJ1-5	-	CASSIPQNSGLGAEPQHF	TGTGCCAGTAGTATCCCGCAGAACTCAGGTCTCGGAGCGGAGCCCCAGCATTTT
-	TRBV6-1	TRBJ2-7	-	CASSNGRENSYEQYF	TGTGCCAGCAGTAATGGACGGGAAAACTCCTACGAGCAGTACTTC
-	TRBV6-6	TRBJ2-5	-	CASSLARGAETQYF	TGTGCCAGCAGCCTGGCCCGGGGGGCAGAGACCCAGTACTTC
-	TRBV15	TRBJ2-1	TRBD2	CATSRGLEGLAGINEQFF	TGTGCCACCAGCAGAGGTTTAGAGGGACTAGCGGGTATAAATGAGCAGTTCTTC
-	TRBV29-1	TRBJ2-1	TRBD2	CSVPGLVYEQFF	TGCAGCGTCCCGGGACTAGTATACGAGCAGTTCTTC
-	TRBV29-1	TRBJ1-5	-	CSVGGHRNQPQHF	TGCAGCGTTGGGGGGCATCGGAATCAGCCCCAGCATTTT
few	TRBV6-1	TRBJ2-1	TRBD2	CASSPTSGGADEQFF	TGTGCCAGCAGCCCAACTAGCGGGGGTGCGGATGAGCAGTTCTTC
-	TRBV7-3	TRBJ2-1	-	CASSLSPGFYNEQFF	TGTGCCAGCAGCTTATCCCCAGGATTCTACAATGAGCAGTTCTTC
-	TRBV10-2	TRBJ1-6	-	CASSEPGHKYNSPLHF	TGCGCCAGCAGTGAGCCGGGACACAAATATAATTCACCCCTCCACTTT
-	TRBV5-1	TRBJ2-1	TRBD2	CASSLESGTYYNEQFF	TGCGCCAGCAGCTTGGAGAGCGGGACCTACTACAATGAGCAGTTCTTC
-	TRBV19	TRBJ2-7	TRBD1	CASSTGTGDYEQYF	TGTGCCAGTAGTACCGGGACAGGGGACTACGAGCAGTACTTC
few	TRBV6-5	TRBJ2-7	-	CASSYVADSSYEQYF	TGTGCCAGCAGTTATGTAGCGGACTCCTCCTACGAGCAGTACTTC
-	TRBV5-6	TRBJ1-2	TRBD1	CASTSQGPAGYTF	TGTGCCAGCACCTCACAGGGGCCGGCCGGCTACACCTTC
-	TRBV7-8	TRBJ2-1	TRBD2	CASSPSGRASGFNNEQFF	TGTGCCAGCAGCCCCTCCGGCCGGGCTAGCGGGTTTAACAATGAGCAGTTCTTC
-	TRBV9	TRBJ2-5	TRBD1	CASSVQGAEETQYF	TGTGCCAGCAGCGTACAGGGGGCGGAAGAGACCCAGTACTTC
-	TRBV2	TRBJ2-7	-	CASSEYRTTYEQYF	TGTGCCAGCAGTGAATACAGGACCACCTACGAGCAGTACTTC
-	TRBV5-5	TRBJ2-7	TRBD1	CASSLVRGLLSYEQYF	TGTGCCAGCAGCTTGGTCAGGGGGCTCTTAAGCTACGAGCAGTACTTC
-	TRBV4-2	TRBJ1-2	TRBD1	CASSQPLAQGDYGYTF	TGTGCCAGCAGCCAACCTCTGGCACAGGGGGACTATGGCTACACCTTC
-	TRBV6-1	TRBJ1-5	-	CASSGHEGSNQPQHF	TGTGCCAGCAGCGGCCATGAGGGTAGCAATCAGCCCCAGCATTTT
-	TRBV13	TRBJ1-4	TRBD1	CASRRTGVGEKLFF	TGTGCCAGCAGAAGGACAGGGGTTGGGGAAAAACTGTTTTTT
-	TRBV4-1	TRBJ1-6	TRBD1	CASSQVGQGNSPLHF	TGCGCCAGCAGCCAAGTCGGACAGGGTAATTCACCCCTCCACTTT
-	TRBV19	TRBJ2-3	-	CASSIVGGSTDTQYF	TGTGCCAGTAGTATAGTCGGCGGCAGCACAGATACGCAGTATTTT
-	TRBV27	TRBJ2-1	-	CASSLGRGNEQFF	TGTGCCAGCAGTTTAGGCAGGGGCAATGAGCAGTTCTTC
once	TRBV28	TRBJ2-7	-	CASSLQGVGATSYEQYF	TGTGCCAGCAGTTTACAGGGAGTGGGGGCCACGTCCTACGAGCAGTACTTC
-	TRBV5-1	TRBJ1-3	TRBD1	CASSPGTGSGNTIYF	TGCGCCAGCAGCCCAGGGACAGGGTCTGGAAACACCATATATTTT
-	TRBV27	TRBJ2-7	-	CASSPLSSGNYEQYF	TGTGCCAGCAGCCCCCTATCATCGGGGAACTACGAGCAGTACTTC
-	TRBV7-9	TRBJ2-7	TRBD1	CASSLQDRLYEQYF	TGTGCCAGCAGCTTACAGGACAGGCTATACGAGCAGTACTTC
-	TRBV28	TRBJ1-1	-	CASSSYSPGNTEAFF	TGTGCCAGCAGTTCCTACTCCCCAGGGAACACTGAAGCTTTCTTT
-	TRBV6-6	TRBJ1-3	-	CASSLDSRGNTIYF	TGTGCCAGCAGTTTAGACAGCCGAGGAAACACCATATATTTT
-	TRBV30	TRBJ1-1	TRBD1	CAWRLQGGTEAFF	TGTGCCTGGAGACTACAGGGGGGCACTGAAGCTTTCTTT
-	TRBV4-1	TRBJ1-1	TRBD1	CASSQITGQGGTEAFF	TGCGCCAGCAGCCAGATTACGGGACAGGGAGGCACTGAAGCTTTCTTT
-	TRBV5-6	TRBJ1-1	-	CARNPGPGDTEAFF	TGTGCCAGAAACCCAGGTCCAGGGGACACTGAAGCTTTCTTT
-	TRBV4-1	TRBJ2-3	-	CASSQGVAAETDTQYF	TGCGCCAGCAGCCAAGGGGTAGCGGCAGAAACAGATACGCAGTATTTT
-	TRBV27	TRBJ2-3	TRBD2	CASSLSSGGVADTQYF	TGTGCCAGCAGTTTGTCTAGCGGGGGGGTAGCAGATACGCAGTATTTT
once	TRBV28	TRBJ2-7	TRBD1	CASSFPGQGPYEQYF	TGTGCCAGCAGTTTTCCAGGACAGGGGCCCTACGAGCAGTACTTC